This T cell receptor beta chain originates from a study of T cell repertoires in cytomegalovirus infection. Turning to the study itself: CMV epitopes used comprised recently identified HLA-C-restricted ones and well-studied HLA-B-restricted ones. CMV infection and matching HLA type were both indicated by public TCR beta signatures.

V trimming: 4 bases; J trimming: 2 bases; junction bases outside the gene matches: 5. The germline gives CDR1 SGHNT, CDR2 YYREEE (reference sequence). The CDR3 has 15 residues. TCRdb itself ran the reads through MiXCR, one entry per CDR3 protein. The sample yields about 700,000 distinct CDR3 sequences, around 35% seen once. With respect to this clonotype: As yet, its antigen is unknown.

Study observations and caveats: HLA-C-restricted CMV clonotypes gave the most frequent clonotype in two of eight donors. Cumulated frequencies of public TCR beta families served to identify carriers of CMV plus the relevant HLA.

This clonotype was obtained from a human donor in good health (CMV status not recorded). Some clones in this sample may be carry-over from other donors' samples. This sample comprised cultured PBMCs, obtained from culture after CMV antigen stimulation. The J gene is TRBJ1-2, the V gene TRBV5-4, with TRBD1 matching 10 bases. CDR3 nucleotide sequence: TGTGCCAGCAGCCGCCGGGACAGGGGCAACTATGGCTACACCTTC. This codes for CASSRRDRGNYGYTF.